These 24 T cell receptor beta chains were sequenced from one sample in a study of blood T cell repertoires in COVID-19. Only in-frame clones appear in the TCRdb table, and some are missing; sequencing was by immunoSEQ multiplex PCR. The sample shows about 250,000 clones, about 86% of them seen only once. Material: peripheral blood. The receptors shown here come from a man older than 75 with acute or convalescent COVID-19.

The V call is TRBV7-9, the J call TRBJ1-5; 7 bases match TRBD1. V shed 5 bases, J shed 9 bases, and the junction held 10 bases outside the gene matches. Germline lookup yields CDR1 SEHNR and CDR2 FQNEAQ (reference sequence). The CDR3 runs to 14 residues. The CDR3 loop reads CASSRQGRSRPQHF. For the CDR3, the DNA is TGTGCCAGCAGCCGACAGGGTCGGTCACGGCCCCAGCATTTT.

This chain links TRBV10-3 with TRBJ2-1; D might be TRBD1 (5 bases). Trimming stripped 4 bases from V and 7 bases from J, with 20 bases between. The CDR3 is 16 amino acids. Germline loops: CDR1 ENHRY, CDR2 SYGVKD. This chain's CDR3 is CAISANPGRGPNEQFF. CDR3 bases: TGTGCCATCAGTGCAAATCCAGGAAGGGGTCCAAATGAGCAGTTCTTC.

The chain is built from TRBV25-1 and TRBJ2-5; TRBD1 is a possible D gene (6 bases). Germline-derived CDR1 and CDR2 are MGHDK and SYGVNS. The CDR3 contains 15 residues. V gave up 6 bases and J gave up 0 bases, with 14 bases separating them. The CDR3 nucleotides are TGTGCCAGCAGGGCATTCGGACAGCACCAAGAGACCCAGTACTTC. Translated: CASRAFGQHQETQYF.

For this clone: Different DNA sequences within this sample yield the same CDR3. The CDR3: CASSLTSGSNTGELFF. CDR3 nucleotide sequence: TGTGCCAGCAGCTTAACTAGCGGTTCGAACACCGGGGAGCTGTTTTTT. The V and J genes are TRBV7-3 and TRBJ2-2; possible D gene TRBD2, 6 bases. CDR1 SGHTA and CDR2 FQGTGA come from the germline V gene. The CDR3 is 16 residues long. V was clipped by 0 bases and J by 0 bases, with 8 bases between them.

The chain carries TRBV28 and TRBJ1-4, with D possibly TRBD1 on 6 matching bases. This CDR3 has 19 amino acids. V was pared by 3 bases and J by 0 bases, with 20 bases between. Germline CDR1 reads MDHEN; CDR2 reads SYDVKM. CDR3 nucleotide sequence: TGTGCCAGCAGTTTTGAGGACAGCCCTCGATCGCCAACTAATGAAAAACTGTTTTTT. Encoded protein: CASSFEDSPRSPTNEKLFF.

The sample holds one count of this clone. The chain is built from TRBV19 and TRBJ2-3, with TRBD1 identical over 8 bases. The CDR3 totals 15 residues. Germline V lookup: CDR1 LNHDA, CDR2 SQIVND (reference sequence). The ends lost 6 bases at V and 1 base at J; junction bases unmatched: 6. DNA for the CDR3: TGTGCCAGTAGGGCAGAGGGACAGGGCACAGATACGCAGTATTTT. Translating gives CASRAEGQGTDTQYF. Based on the CDR3 plus reference TRBV19 and TRBJ2-3, the full variable domain is DGGITQSPKYLFRKEGQNVTLSCEQNLNHDAMYWYRQDPGQGLRLIYYSQIVNDFQKGDIAEGYSVSREKKESFPLTVTSAQKNPTAFYLCASRAEGQGTDTQYFGPGTRLTVL.

The chain uses TRBV10-3 and TRBJ1-5, with 7 bases lining up with TRBD1. The CDR3 extends over 15 amino acids. Looked up from germline, CDR1 is ENHRY and CDR2 is SYGVKD. The J segment lost 3 bases and the V segment lost 4 bases, leaving 6 bases of the junction unmatched. The CDR3 here is CAISGDRAANQPQHF. CDR3 in DNA: TGTGCCATCAGTGGAGACAGGGCGGCCAATCAGCCCCAGCATTTT.

V usage is TRBV7-9 and J usage is TRBJ2-2; a possible D gene is TRBD1 (6 bases). The CDR3 spans 18 residues. Germline lookup yields CDR1 SEHNR and CDR2 FQNEAQ (reference sequence). The ends were cut back, 2 bases at V and 0 bases at J, with 16 bases in the middle. CDR3 sequence reads: CASSLPKQGRANTGELFF. CDR3 in DNA: TGTGCCAGCAGCTTACCCAAACAGGGTAGGGCGAACACCGGGGAGCTGTTTTTT. The whole variable domain, remainder taken from reference TRBV7-9 and TRBJ2-2, is DTGVSQNPRHKITKRGQNVTFRCDPISEHNRLYWYRQTLGQGPEFLTYFQNEAQLEKSRLLSDRFSAERPKGSFSTLEIQRTEQGDSAMYLCASSLPKQGRANTGELFFGEGSRLTVL.

J is TRBJ2-5 and V is TRBV5-1, with D unresolved. Per the germline V gene, CDR1 is SGHRS and CDR2 is YFSETQ. Trimming removed 4 bases at V and 1 base at J, with 5 bases between. The length of the CDR3 is 12 residues. CDR3 residues: CASSIVQETQYF. Written as DNA, the CDR3 is TGCGCCAGCAGCATAGTCCAAGAGACCCAGTACTTC. Combining the CDR3 with reference TRBV5-1 and TRBJ2-5 gives the whole variable domain KAGVTQTPRYLIKTRGQQVTLSCSPISGHRSVSWYQQTPGQGLQFLFEYFSETQRNKGNFPGRFSGRQFSNSRSEMNVSTLELGDSALYLCASSIVQETQYFGPGTRLLVL.

V usage is TRBV10-3 and J usage is TRBJ2-7; D possibly corresponds to TRBD2 (6 bases). Germline V gene lookup returns CDR1 ENHRY and CDR2 SYGVKD. V lost 2 bases, J lost 0 bases, and 11 bases lay in between. The CDR3 is made up of 15 amino acids. The CDR3 region is CAISEDGGNSYEQYF. The CDR3 coding sequence is TGTGCCATCAGTGAGGACGGGGGAAACTCCTACGAGCAGTACTTC.

The chain uses TRBV6-5 and TRBJ1-6; no reliable D call. V dropped 6 bases and J dropped 7 bases, with 7 bases sitting between them. Per the germline V gene, CDR1 is MNHEY and CDR2 is SVGAGI. The CDR3 contains 12 residues. CDR3 sequence (DNA): TGTGCCAGCAGCCAACAGAATTCACCCCTCCACTTT. Translating gives CASSQQNSPLHF.

V is TRBV6-5 and J is TRBJ1-2; D gene ambiguous. The germline gives CDR1 MNHEY, CDR2 SVGAGI. With 6 bases removed from V and 5 bases from J, the gap between germline ends came to 19 bases. The length of the CDR3 is 15 residues. The CDR3 sequence is CASSPQRDPRYGYTF. CDR3 coding DNA: TGTGCCAGCAGCCCACAGAGGGATCCGCGGTATGGCTACACCTTC.

In its sample, this clone was seen once. The rearrangement joins TRBV7-2 to TRBJ1-2, with D uncertain. V lost 2 bases, J lost 1 base, and 11 bases lay in between. Germline V gene lookup returns CDR1 SGHTA and CDR2 FQGNSA. This CDR3 has 15 amino acids. The CDR3 DNA sequence: TGTGCCAGCAGCTTAAACAGAATAAATAACTATGGCTACACCTTC. Amino acids: CASSLNRINNYGYTF.

The rearrangement links TRBV6-2 or TRBV6-3 to TRBJ1-1; TRBD1 might be the D (6 bases). Trimming took 5 bases from V and 1 from J, leaving 14 bases between them. This CDR3 is 15 amino acids long. Germline V gene lookup returns CDR1 MNHEY and CDR2 SVGEGT. CDR3 region: CASSTPHRANTEAFF. The CDR3 coding sequence is TGTGCCAGCAGTACCCCCCACAGGGCGAACACTGAAGCTTTCTTT.

This clone has just one count. The rearrangement links TRBV7-3 to TRBJ1-1; 10 bases match TRBD1. CDR3 length: 14 residues. After removal of 3 bases from V and 5 bases from J, the junction contained 3 bases not matched to a gene. In germline, CDR1 is SGHTA, CDR2 FQGTGA. CDR3 coding DNA: TGTGCCAGCAGCTTGACAGGGGGCGAAACTGAAGCTTTCTTT. Translation gives CASSLTGGETEAFF.

CDR3 protein: CASSDKNPYEQYF. The CDR3 DNA reads TGTGCCAGCAGTGATAAAAATCCCTACGAGCAGTACTTC. This chain uses TRBV25-1 with TRBJ2-7; unclear D gene. With 3 bases removed from V and 2 bases from J, the gap between germline ends came to 8 bases. CDR3 length: 13 residues. The germline V gene has CDR1 MGHDK and CDR2 SYGVNS.

This chain connects TRBV28 to TRBJ1-2; D ambiguous. Trimming took 6 bases from V and 6 from J, leaving 11 bases between them. This CDR3 spans 12 amino acids. In germline, CDR1 is MDHEN, CDR2 SYDVKM. The CDR3: CASRRSGDGYTF. CDR3 in DNA: TGTGCCAGCAGGAGAAGCGGGGATGGCTACACCTTC.

V is TRBV9 and J is TRBJ2-2, with a possible D match to TRBD1 (6 bases). Trimming shortened V by 0 bases and J by 1 base, and 10 bases separated the two germline ends. Germline CDR1 reads SGDLS; CDR2 reads YYNGEE. The CDR3 loop spans 16 amino acids. The CDR3 region has the DNA TGTGCCAGCAGCGTAGATCAGGGGTTGAACACCGGGGAGCTGTTTTTT. It translates to CASSVDQGLNTGELFF.

The chain joins TRBV5-1 to TRBJ2-4; weak D call: TRBD1 (5 bases). Looked up from germline, CDR1 is SGHRS and CDR2 is YFSETQ. Deletions cut 2 bases from V and 5 bases from J, with 11 bases between. This CDR3 is built from 14 residues. CDR3: CASSLRQGENIQYF. The CDR3 DNA reads as TGCGCCAGCAGCTTAAGGCAGGGTGAAAACATTCAGTACTTC.

This sequence joins TRBV6-1 and TRBJ1-4, with 7 bases that match TRBD1. From germline, CDR1 is MNHNS and CDR2 SASEGT. Losses at the gene ends were 3 bases for V and 3 bases for J; bases not matched to a gene: 4. This CDR3 spans 15 amino acids. Here the CDR3 DNA reads TGTGCCAGCAGTGACAGGGGGTTACCTAATGAAAAACTGTTTTTT. Encoded protein: CASSDRGLPNEKLFF.

CDR3 protein: CASSRTSGRRGTEQYF. The DNA for the CDR3 is TGCGCCAGCAGCCGGACTAGCGGGAGGAGGGGAACCGAGCAGTACTTC. The chain joins TRBV5-1 to TRBJ2-7; TRBD2 agrees at 14 bases. The CDR3 consists of 16 residues. V lost 4 bases and J lost 6; bases outside the gene matches: 9. Germline assignment: CDR1 SGHRS and CDR2 YFSETQ. Complete variable domain (other parts from reference TRBV5-1 and TRBJ2-7): KAGVTQTPRYLIKTRGQQVTLSCSPISGHRSVSWYQQTPGQGLQFLFEYFSETQRNKGNFPGRFSGRQFSNSRSEMNVSTLELGDSALYLCASSRTSGRRGTEQYFGPGTRLTVT.

V is TRBV12-3 or TRBV12-4 and J is TRBJ2-7; maybe TRBD1 (6 bases). This CDR3 comprises 13 residues. V was shortened by 5 bases and J by 0 bases, with 8 bases between the two germline ends. The CDR3 sequence: CASSRQDSYEQYF. As DNA, the CDR3 is TGTGCCAGCAGTCGACAGGACTCCTACGAGCAGTACTTC.

This rearrangement joins TRBV7-9 to TRBJ1-4, with 7 bases matching TRBD1. The CDR3 spans 15 residues. V gave up 2 bases and J gave up 8 bases; unmatched junction bases: 8. Germline CDR1 SEHNR, CDR2 FQNEAQ (reference sequence). CDR3 protein: CASSLRQGRGEKLFF. The CDR3 DNA follows: TGTGCCAGCAGCTTACGACAGGGTCGAGGCGAAAAACTGTTTTTT. The full variable domain, completed using reference TRBV7-9 and TRBJ1-4, is DTGVSQNPRHKITKRGQNVTFRCDPISEHNRLYWYRQTLGQGPEFLTYFQNEAQLEKSRLLSDRFSAERPKGSFSTLEIQRTEQGDSAMYLCASSLRQGRGEKLFFGSGTQLSVL.

The chain recombines TRBV4-2 with TRBJ2-1; D gene uncertain. Per the germline V gene, CDR1 is LGHNA and CDR2 is YNFKEQ. V was cut by 1 base and J by 3 bases, with 4 bases left in between. This CDR3 has 13 amino acids. The CDR3 spells CASSQVDYNEQFF. The CDR3 nucleotides are TGTGCCAGCAGCCAAGTAGACTACAATGAGCAGTTCTTC.